The 9 T cell receptor beta chains presented below share a single source sample, sequenced in a study of cytomegalovirus exposure and HLA in healthy donors. In the PCR, 60 Vbeta and 13 Jbeta primers were used. Only in-frame clones appear in the TCRdb table, and some are missing; sequencing was by immunoSEQ multiplex PCR. The listing contains about 130,000 clones. The material sequenced was PBMCs. The receptor set was obtained from a man aged 18 to 29 in good health and CMV-seronegative.

The chain couples TRBV28 to TRBJ1-2; unclear D gene. V lost 4 bases, J lost 1 base, and 13 bases lay in between. The CDR3 is 15 residues long. Germline V gene data show CDR1 as MDHEN and CDR2 as SYDVKM. Here the CDR3 DNA reads TGTGCCAGCAGTTCTCGAGGAGGGTATAACTATGGCTACACCTTC. It translates to CASSSRGGYNYGYTF.

V and J are TRBV7-9 and TRBJ2-5; 8 positions match TRBD2. V lost 5 bases and J lost 4; bases outside the gene matches: 6. From germline, CDR1 is SEHNR and CDR2 FQNEAQ (reference sequence). The CDR3 spans 14 residues. This CDR3 is CASSRGGVRETQYF. CDR3 coding DNA: TGTGCCAGCAGCCGGGGGGGGGTGAGAGAGACCCAGTACTTC.

The gene calls are TRBV6-6 and TRBJ2-7; 7 nucleotides agree with TRBD1. The CDR3 spans 14 residues. V gave up 6 bases and J gave up 1 base; unmatched junction bases: 6. Germline V gene lookup returns CDR1 MNHNY and CDR2 SVGAGI (reference sequence). In nucleotides, the CDR3 is TGTGCCAGCAGGCCCCCGGGACAGTCCTACGAGCAGTACTTC. Translating it yields CASRPPGQSYEQYF.

This chain joins TRBV23-1 and TRBJ2-1, with 10 bases fitting TRBD2. TRBV23-1 qualifies as an ORF whose function is uncertain. V gave up 3 bases and J gave up 9 bases; unmatched junction bases: 11. The CDR3 is made up of 16 amino acids. The CDR3 sequence: CASSQASGRGPSEQFF. CDR3 DNA sequence: TGCGCCAGCAGTCAGGCAAGCGGGAGGGGGCCCAGTGAGCAGTTCTTC.

The chain carries TRBV7-2 and TRBJ1-2; TRBD1 agrees at 10 bases. Per germline, CDR1 SGHTA and CDR2 FQGNSA. This CDR3 comprises 15 residues. The V and J ends lost 3 bases and 8 bases, in that order; junction bases with no gene match: 9. CDR3 sequence (DNA): TGTGCCAGCAGCTTTCGACAGGGGGCCCAGGGAGGCTACACCTTC. This codes for CASSFRQGAQGGYTF.

This sequence joins TRBV7-2 and TRBJ2-3; the match to TRBD2 covers 8 bases. Germline lookup yields CDR1 SGHTA and CDR2 FQGNSA. The CDR3 covers 15 residues. The ends lost 3 bases at V and 3 bases at J; junction bases unmatched: 5. CDR3: CASSFIAGLTDTQYF. DNA for the CDR3: TGTGCCAGCAGCTTTATAGCGGGGCTTACAGATACGCAGTATTTT. Together with reference TRBV7-2 and TRBJ2-3, the CDR3 gives the full variable domain: GAGVSQSPSNKVTEKGKDVELRCDPISGHTALYWYRQSLGQGLEFLIYFQGNSAPDKSGLPSDRFSAERTGGSVSTLTIQRTQQEDSAVYLCASSFIAGLTDTQYFGPGTRLTVL.

The genes are TRBV29-1 and TRBJ1-1; unclear D gene. V gave up 2 bases and J gave up 1 base, with 8 bases separating them. This CDR3 is 13 amino acids long. CDR1 and CDR2 (germline): SQVTM, ANQGSEA. Here the CDR3 reads CSVEQVRNTEAFF. Written as DNA, the CDR3 is TGCAGCGTTGAACAGGTCAGGAACACTGAAGCTTTCTTT.

This chain joins TRBV7-2 and TRBJ2-3, with 7 bases lining up with TRBD1. The CDR3 runs to 13 residues. Germline V gene data show CDR1 as SGHTA and CDR2 as FQGNSA. The junction had 4 bases not matched to a gene; V was cut back by 4 bases and J by 6 bases. The CDR3 sequence is CASSYTGVDTQYF. CDR3 DNA: TGTGCCAGCAGCTACACAGGGGTTGATACGCAGTATTTT.

This chain uses TRBV2 with TRBJ1-1; weak D call: TRBD1 (6 bases). Germline V lookup: CDR1 SNHLY, CDR2 FYNNEI. This CDR3 contains 14 residues. Trimming pared 2 bases from V and 1 base from J, leaving 8 bases between. This CDR3 reads CASSELGGNTEAFF. The CDR3 region has the DNA TGTGCCAGCAGTGAACTAGGGGGGAACACTGAAGCTTTCTTT.